This is a list of T cell receptor beta chains from one sample in a study of cytomegalovirus exposure and HLA in healthy donors. The table came from immunoSEQ multiplex PCR; TCRdb's copy has only in-frame clones and leaves some out. Seen here are under 120,000 clones, 50% to 65% observed once, and the top ten hold approximately 3.9%. The sequenced sample was PBMCs. Every receptor here comes from a man aged 25 to 40 in good health and CMV-seropositive. Each CDR3 is given with its conserved first and last residue. A D gene is named only where the DNA matches it firmly. Clone size appears in some rows only: once, few, many, or a class for an expanded clone.

clone_size d_call j_call v_call cdr3_nt cdr3_aa
. TRBD1 TRBJ2-7 TRBV7-2 TGTGCCAGCAGCCCACAGACAGGGCCCTACGAGCAGTACTTC CASSPQTGPYEQYF
. TRBD1 TRBJ2-1 TRBV7-2 TGTGCCAGCAGGAAGGGGAAGGGGGCTGGTAATGAGCAGTTCTTC CASRKGKGAGNEQFF
few . TRBJ2-3 TRBV4-1 TGCGCCAGCAGCCAAGAAAGGACTTCCATTCCAAATACGCAGTATTTT CASSQERTSIPNTQYF
. . TRBJ2-2 TRBV2 TGTGCCAGCATGAGGGGAGGGGGCACCGGGGAGCTGTTTTTT CASMRGGGTGELFF
. TRBD2 TRBJ2-3 TRBV18 TGTGCCAGCTCACGGGGGACTAGCGGGGTGACAGATACGCAGTATTTT CASSRGTSGVTDTQYF
. . TRBJ2-5 TRBV5-1 TGCGCCAGCAGCTTGAGGCCCGGTGGGGCGCAAGAGACCCAGTACTTC CASSLRPGGAQETQYF
. . TRBJ1-1 TRBV6-1 TGTGCCAGCAGTGGGGGGCGACAGACTGAAGCTTTCTTT CASSGGRQTEAFF
. TRBD1 TRBJ1-2 TRBV30 TGTGCCACAGGGACAGGGGTCTACACCTTC CATGTGVYTF
once . TRBJ2-3 TRBV5-1 TGCGCCAGCAGCCCAACCGGGACACGAATACCAGATACGCAGTATTTT CASSPTGTRIPDTQYF
. . TRBJ2-1 TRBV6-6 TGTGCCAGCTGGAGGAGGGGCATTTACAATGAGCAGTTCTTC CASWRRGIYNEQFF